This T cell receptor beta chain was recovered during a study of cytomegalovirus exposure and HLA in healthy donors. Study-wide results and limits: TCR clusters originating in the first cohort tended to co-occur in the roughly 110 validation repertoires, according to a later analysis. Cytomegalovirus association was listed for about 150 TCR beta chains. Most TCR sequences proved rare, with some public TCRs found in many donors. It was confirmed in vitro that a few of the CMV-associated chains were specific for CMV antigens.

Sequencing was performed with immunoSEQ multiplex PCR; in TCRdb, only in-frame clones are kept and a portion is missing. The repertoire includes 90,000 to 150,000 clones, approximately 89% of them detected once, and more than 1.5% sits in the top ten. With 1 base clipped from V and 2 bases from J, the junction kept 8 bases outside the gene matches. Germline V lookup: CDR1 KGHSH, CDR2 LQKENI. The CDR3 covers 17 residues. In its sample, this clone was seen once. What it binds is unknown. The chain joins TRBV18 to TRBJ1-5; 7 bases align to TRBD1. The sample comprised PBMCs. The sequence was collected from a man in his late teens or twenties in good health and CMV-seronegative. This chain's CDR3 is CASSPRIDRVRNQPQHF. In nucleotides, the CDR3 is TGTGCCAGCTCACCACGCATTGACAGGGTTCGCAATCAGCCCCAGCATTTT.